The sequence of this T cell receptor (beta chain) was determined in a study of regulatory T cells in long-lasting Graves disease. Library construction for TCR beta used iRepertoire HTBI primers and Arm-PCR of CDR3 regions. Via MiXCR, TCRdb re-called the multiplex PCR reads, giving one row per CDR3 protein. This repertoire shows around 450,000 distinct CDR3 sequences, about 22% found once; its top ten account for 7% to 9%. The time point denotes: persistent/refractory GD, antithyroid drugs over 5 years with positive TRAb. The TCR library used RNA extracted from PBMCs. The CDR3 is 13 amino acids. After removal of 3 bases from V and 5 bases from J, the junction contained 4 bases not matched to a gene. Germline V gene lookup returns CDR1 SQVTM and CDR2 ANQGSEA.

The chain uses TRBV29-1 and TRBJ2-7; TRBD2 aligns across 10 bases. The TCR was taken from a female donor with Graves disease. The specimen was peripheral blood mononuclear cells (PBMCs), collected when the disease was refractory, from a patient treated with antithyroid drugs. CDR3 loop: CSVELSGRNEQYF. CDR3 coding DNA: TGCAGCGTTGAGCTTAGCGGGAGGAACGAGCAGTACTTC.